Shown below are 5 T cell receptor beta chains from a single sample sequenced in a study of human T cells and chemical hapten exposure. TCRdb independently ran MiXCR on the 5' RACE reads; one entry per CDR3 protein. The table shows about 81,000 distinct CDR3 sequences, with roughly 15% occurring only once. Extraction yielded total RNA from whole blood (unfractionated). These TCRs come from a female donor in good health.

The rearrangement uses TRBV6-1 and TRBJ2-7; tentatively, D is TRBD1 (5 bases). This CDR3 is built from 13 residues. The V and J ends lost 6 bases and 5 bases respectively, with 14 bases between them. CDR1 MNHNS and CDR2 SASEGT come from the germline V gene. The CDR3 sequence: CASRGIWGNEQYF. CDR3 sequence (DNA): TGTGCCAGCAGGGGGATCTGGGGCAACGAGCAGTACTTC.

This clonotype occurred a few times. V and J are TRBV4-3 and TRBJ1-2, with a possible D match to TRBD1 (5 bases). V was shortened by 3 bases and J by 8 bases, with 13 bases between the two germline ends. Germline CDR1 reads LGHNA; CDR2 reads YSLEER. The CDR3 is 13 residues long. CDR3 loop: CASSHTGGAGYTF. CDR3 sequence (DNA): TGCGCCAGCAGCCACACCGGAGGGGCCGGCTACACCTTC.

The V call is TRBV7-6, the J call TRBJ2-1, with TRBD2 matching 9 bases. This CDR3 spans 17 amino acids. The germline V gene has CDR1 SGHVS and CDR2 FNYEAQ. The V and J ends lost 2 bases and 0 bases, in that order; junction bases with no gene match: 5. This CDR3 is CASSLWVSGSSYNEQFF. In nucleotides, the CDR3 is TGTGCCAGCAGCTTATGGGTTAGCGGGAGCTCCTACAATGAGCAGTTCTTC.

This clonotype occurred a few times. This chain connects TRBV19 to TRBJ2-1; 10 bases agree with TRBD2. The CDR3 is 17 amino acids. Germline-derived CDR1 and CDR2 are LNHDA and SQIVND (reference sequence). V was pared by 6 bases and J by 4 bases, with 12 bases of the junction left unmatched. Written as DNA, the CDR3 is TGTGCCAGTAGCCCCCTAGGTAGCGGGAGGACTTACAATGAGCAGTTCTTC. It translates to CASSPLGSGRTYNEQFF.

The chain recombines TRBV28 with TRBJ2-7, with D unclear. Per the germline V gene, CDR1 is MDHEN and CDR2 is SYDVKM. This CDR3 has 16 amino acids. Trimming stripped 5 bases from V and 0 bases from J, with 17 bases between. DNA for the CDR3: TGTGCCAGCAGTCCACGGACCAACACCCGCTCCTACGAGCAGTACTTC. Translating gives CASSPRTNTRSYEQYF.